A single sample is the source of the 13 T cell receptor beta chains below, sequenced in a study of cytomegalovirus exposure and HLA in healthy donors. Primers included in the PCR were 60 Vbeta and 13 Jbeta primers. The protocol was immunoSEQ multiplex PCR, while the TCRdb copy is restricted to in-frame clones and leaves out a portion. The table records 150,000 or so clones, around 75% of them present only once. Sequencing was performed on PBMCs. The source is a female donor in good health and CMV-seronegative.

The CDR3 here is CASSLNNRQGRQPQHF. The DNA for the CDR3 is TGTGCCAGCAGCTTGAATAACCGACAGGGAAGGCAGCCCCAGCATTTT. The chain couples TRBV5-6 to TRBJ1-5; 7 bases match TRBD1. V dropped 1 base and J dropped 7; count of bases not matched to a gene: 11. CDR3 length equals 16 residues. The germline V gene encodes CDR1 SGHDT and CDR2 YYEEEE.

This clone has more than one count but fewer than ten. The rearrangement joins TRBV5-5 to TRBJ1-1; D gene unclear. Trimming took off 3 bases at V and 4 bases at J, with 10 bases between the two ends. Germline-derived CDR1 and CDR2 are SGHKS and YYEKEE (reference sequence). CDR3 length: 13 amino acids. CDR3 in amino acids: CASSYYTTTEAFF. The CDR3 bases are TGTGCCAGCAGCTACTACACTACCACTGAAGCTTTCTTT.

The chain links TRBV14 to TRBJ2-1; 8 bases fit TRBD2. Trimming removed 2 bases from V and 3 bases from J; junction bases left unmatched: 6. The CDR3 covers 16 residues. Germline-derived CDR1 and CDR2 are SGHDN and FVKESK. The CDR3 DNA sequence: TGTGCCAGCAGCCAACTCGGGAGGGAAAGCTACAATGAGCAGTTCTTC. Translation: CASSQLGRESYNEQFF.

This clone appeared a few times. The chain is built from TRBV5-6 and TRBJ1-3; 7 nucleotides agree with TRBD1. The CDR3 is 15 residues long. Looked up from germline, CDR1 is SGHDT and CDR2 is YYEEEE. V was pared by 3 bases and J by 4 bases, with 7 bases of the junction left unmatched. The DNA of the CDR3 is TGTGCCAGCAGCTGGACGACAGGGCCCGGAAACACCATATATTTT. As protein: CASSWTTGPGNTIYF.

The chain recombines TRBV25-1 with TRBJ1-1, with TRBD1 matching over 9 bases. This CDR3 region has 14 residues. In germline, CDR1 is MGHDK, CDR2 SYGVNS. Trimming cost V 5 bases and J 5 bases; bases outside gene matches: 6. The CDR3 DNA reads as TGTGCCAGCAGTCAACAGGGGGCGCGAACTGAAGCTTTCTTT. This codes for CASSQQGARTEAFF.

V and J are TRBV18 and TRBJ2-7, with 9 bases identical to TRBD2. Germline assignment: CDR1 KGHSH and CDR2 LQKENI. J gave up 7 bases and V 6 bases, and 13 bases lay outside the gene matches. The CDR3 loop spans 15 amino acids. The CDR3 DNA is TGTGCCAGCTCCCCGCAACGCGGGGGGGCAAAGGAGCAGTACTTC. Amino acids: CASSPQRGGAKEQYF.

The V and J genes are TRBV28 and TRBJ2-7; tentatively, D is TRBD2 (6 bases). The CDR3 covers 16 residues. CDR1 and CDR2 from the germline V gene are MDHEN and SYDVKM. With 1 base removed from V and 6 bases from J, the gap between germline ends came to 19 bases. The CDR3, as DNA: TGTGCCAGCAGTTTATTAGCGGCGGCCCCTGCAGGCGAGCAGTACTTC. It is translated as CASSLLAAAPAGEQYF.

This clone was recorded a few times. V gene TRBV10-3 combines with J gene TRBJ2-2, with unresolved D. Per germline, CDR1 ENHRY and CDR2 SYGVKD. CDR3 length: 13 residues. The V end was cut by 5 bases, the J end by 1 base, with 5 bases between. The CDR3 reads CAISPKNTGELFF. The CDR3 bases are TGTGCCATCAGTCCCAAGAACACCGGGGAGCTGTTTTTT.

This chain links TRBV7-7 with TRBJ2-1; D is unresolved. The CDR3 is 9 residues long. Trimming cost V 11 bases and J 7 bases, with 6 bases left between them. Germline V lookup: CDR1 SSHAT, CDR2 FNYEAQ (reference sequence). The chain's CDR3 is CAPLNEQFF. DNA for the CDR3: TGTGCCCCCCTTAATGAGCAGTTCTTC. Full variable domain (remainder filled in from reference TRBV7-7 and TRBJ2-1): GAGVSQSPRYKVTKRGQDVTLRCDPISSHATLYWYQQALGQGPEFLTYFNYEAQPDKSGLPSDRFSAERPEGSISTLTIQRTEQRDSAMYRCAPLNEQFFGPGTRLTVL.

As concerns this clone: One end of the junction fails to match germline, which may point to a read error. The V call is TRBV7-3, the J call TRBJ2-7; no clear D gene. The V gene's germline CDR1 is SGHTA and CDR2 FQGTGA. The length of the CDR3 is 9 residues. CDR3 residues: CASSFEVPF. CDR3 DNA: TGTGCCAGCAGCTTTGAGGTGCCTTTC.

The rearrangement joins TRBV2 to TRBJ2-5; 11 bases are shared with TRBD2. Germline CDR1 reads SNHLY; CDR2 reads FYNNEI. The CDR3 extends over 19 amino acids. J lost 2 bases, V lost 5 bases, and 16 bases had no gene match. The CDR3 DNA reads as TGTGCCAGCAGTAGCTCCAGACTAGCGGGACTTCAAAATCAAGAGACCCAGTACTTC. It codes for CASSSSRLAGLQNQETQYF.

V is TRBV6-5 and J is TRBJ2-7; 9 bases match TRBD1. This CDR3 has 14 residues. The V and J ends lost 6 bases and 3 bases, in that order; junction bases with no gene match: 6. The germline gives CDR1 MNHEY, CDR2 SVGAGI. CDR3 region: CASRTTGGNYEQYF. In DNA form, the CDR3 reads TGTGCCAGCAGAACGACAGGGGGAAACTACGAGCAGTACTTC.

The DNA for the CDR3 is TGTGCCAGCAGCTTAGGTTTTCCAGGGGTGAACACCGGGGAGCTGTTTTTT. Its translation: CASSLGFPGVNTGELFF. The rearrangement uses TRBV7-2 and TRBJ2-2; a weak D match, TRBD1 (6 bases). CDR1 is SGHTA and CDR2 is FQGNSA in the germline V gene. The CDR3 sequence is 17 residues long. V lost 1 base, J lost 1 base, and 13 bases lay in between.